This T cell receptor beta chain was recovered during a study of blood T cell repertoires in COVID-19. The wider study: Acute-phase and convalescent COVID-19 samples originated in the United States, Italy and Spain. Sources were T cells, B-cell-depleted T cells, or PBMCs; the material itself was cDNA or gDNA.

In the study's own analysis: By means of reference gene primer amplification, nucleated cell counts were estimated. The method was immunoSEQ multiplex PCR; TCRdb's version includes in-frame clones alone and lacks a portion of them. V, J and clone size were drawn from that table, and D and trimming were deduced from the DNA. The data show some 120,000 clones, around 90% seen once. The Seattle patients, enrolled during active infection, were followed longitudinally. The source is a man aged 45-65 years with COVID-19, enrolled during active disease. Material: peripheral blood.

The CDR3 sequence is CASSPGQGVRDTQYF. For the CDR3, the DNA is TGTGCCAGCTCACCGGGACAGGGTGTAAGAGATACGCAGTATTTT. The genes are TRBV18 and TRBJ2-3; 9 bases are a match to TRBD1. The ends lost 3 bases at V and 5 bases at J; junction bases unmatched: 6. This CDR3 has 15 residues. Per germline, CDR1 KGHSH and CDR2 LQKENI.